A single sample is the source of the 27 T cell receptor beta chains below, sequenced in a study of T cells in women clearing cervical HPV infection. Some clones are missing from TCRdb's copy, which holds only in-frame ones; the method was immunoSEQ multiplex PCR. The sample table includes approximately 35,000 clones. Input material: blood buffy coat. Receptors were obtained from a woman aged 18 to 69 with a cervical HPV16 infection that either progressed to CIN3+ or cleared (not recorded which).

A note on this clone: The CDR3 end lies 3 residues beyond the end of the read and is filled in from the germline J gene. This chain connects TRBV5-4 to TRBJ1-2; TRBD1 matches at 9 bases. V lost 4 bases to trimming and J lost 7 bases; unmatched junction nucleotides: 5. This CDR3 has 13 residues. Germline V gene lookup returns CDR1 SGHNT and CDR2 YYREEE (reference sequence). The CDR3 reads CASSRDRDAGYTF. CDR3 bases read: TGTGCCAGCAGCAGGGACAGGGACGCTGGC.

With respect to this clone: The CDR3 end is not reached by the read, which stops 3 residues before it; the germline J gene fills it in. The rearrangement joins TRBV11-2 to TRBJ1-2; unclear D gene. Trimming removed 0 bases from V and 7 bases from J, with 9 bases in between. The CDR3 contains 13 residues. Germline assignment: CDR1 SGHAT and CDR2 FQNNGV. The CDR3 spells CASSLEAASGYTF. CDR3 DNA (partial): TGTGCCAGCAGCTTAGAGGCGGCATCTGGC.

Notes on this clone: The sequenced fragment ends 3 residues before the CDR3 boundary, so the rest is inferred from the germline J gene. The chain links TRBV19 to TRBJ1-6; D unclear. The CDR3 contains 14 residues. Trimming removed 7 bases at V and 0 bases at J, with 7 bases between. Germline values: CDR1 LNHDA, CDR2 SQIVND (reference sequence). CDR3 residues: CASIGSSYNSPLHF. The CDR3 DNA, read in part, is TGTGCCAGTATTGGCAGCTCCTATAATTCACCC.

Of note for this clone: The read ends 3 residues shy of where the CDR3 ends; the end is completed using the germline J gene. The V gene is TRBV12-3 or TRBV12-4, the J gene TRBJ1-3, with 10 bases lining up with TRBD1. The V and J ends lost 6 bases and 4 bases, in that order; junction bases with no gene match: 6. The CDR3 has 15 amino acids. The part of the CDR3 DNA that was read is TGTGCCAGCAGGCGACAGGGGGCGAAAGGAAACACC. The encoded protein is CASRRQGAKGNT. The CDR3 in its entirety is CASRRQGAKGNTIYF.

As concerns this clone: With the read ending 3 residues before the CDR3 end, the germline J gene is used to fill in that end. This sequence joins TRBV12-3 or TRBV12-4 and TRBJ2-3; 11 nucleotides match TRBD1. Trimming at V came to 6 bases and at J to 7 bases, leaving 12 bases not matched to a gene. This CDR3 contains 16 residues. CDR3 DNA, as far as it was read: TGTGCCAGCAGCCCCAGGACAGGGGGCGTTAGGCATACG. Translation gives CASSPRTGGVRHT. The whole CDR3 sequence reads CASSPRTGGVRHTQYF.

Points on this clone: The read stops 3 residues short of the end of the CDR3; the missing end is completed from the germline J gene. V usage is TRBV10-1 and J usage is TRBJ2-1, with D maybe TRBD2 (7 bases). The germline V gene encodes CDR1 WNHNN and CDR2 SYGVQD (reference sequence). The CDR3 loop spans 14 amino acids. Between the trimmed V and J ends, which lost 7 bases and 2 bases, there was a span of 12 bases. CDR3: CASMGGGAYNEQFF. The DNA read from the CDR3 is TGCGCCAGCATGGGAGGGGGGGCCTACAATGAG.

A word on this clone: The read terminates 3 residues ahead of where the CDR3 ends, so the germline J gene completes it. The rearrangement uses TRBV7-9 and TRBJ1-1; D call uncertain. The CDR3 totals 14 residues. CDR1 is SEHNR, CDR2 FQNEAQ, per germline (reference sequence). The covered CDR3 bases are TGTGCCAGCAGCGACCAAGTAGCGGGCGGCGGT. This translates into CASSDQVAGGG. The complete CDR3 sequence is CASSDQVAGGGAFF.

Note on this clone: The read stops 3 residues short of the end of the CDR3; the missing end is completed from the germline J gene. The rearrangement uses TRBV7-9 and TRBJ2-7, with D possibly TRBD1 on 5 matching bases. CDR3 length: 14 amino acids. V was shortened by 5 bases and J by 5 bases, with 16 bases between the two germline ends. Germline V lookup: CDR1 SEHNR, CDR2 FQNEAQ (reference sequence). This chain's CDR3 is CASSPRNGADEQYF. The sequenced part of the CDR3 DNA is TGTGCCAGCAGCCCCCGGAATGGGGCGGACGAG. Full variable domain (rest looked up from reference TRBV7-9 and TRBJ2-7): DTGVSQNPRHKITKRGQNVTFRCDPISEHNRLYWYRQTLGQGPEFLTYFQNEAQLEKSRLLSDRFSAERPKGSFSTLEIQRTEQGDSAMYLCASSPRNGADEQYFGPGTRLTVT.

Worth noting for this clone: Sequence at one end of the junction differs from germline and may be a read error. The CDR3 goes on 3 residues after the read ends, and that part is filled in from the germline J gene. The chain uses TRBV5-1 and TRBJ2-7; D ambiguous. This CDR3 contains 13 residues. The germline gives CDR1 SGHRS, CDR2 YFSETQ. The CDR3 region is CATSYDGSYEQYF. The CDR3 DNA, read in part, is TGCGCCACCAGCTACGACGGGTCCTACGAG.

About this clone itself: The read halts 3 residues ahead of the CDR3 end, with the missing end drawn from the germline J gene. The V call is TRBV18, the J call TRBJ1-2, with 8 bases aligning to TRBD1. Germline lookup yields CDR1 KGHSH and CDR2 LQKENI. The CDR3 covers 12 residues. The CDR3 bases that were read are TGTGCCAGCTCACCGACAGGGGACGAC. Encoded protein: CASSPTGDD. The whole CDR3 protein is CASSPTGDDYTF. Looking up the rest from reference TRBV18 and TRBJ1-2 gives the full variable domain: NAGVMQNPRHLVRRRGQEARLRCSPMKGHSHVYWYRQLPEEGLKFMVYLQKENIIDESGMPKERFSAEFPKEGPSILRIQQVVRGDSAAYFCASSPTGDDYTFGSGTRLTVV.

As concerns this clone: The CDR3 extends 3 residues past the end of the read, so its final part is completed from the germline J gene. The rearrangement uses TRBV6-1 and TRBJ1-2, with a possible D match to TRBD1 (5 bases). Trimming took 3 bases from V and 2 from J, leaving 13 bases between them. The germline gives CDR1 MNHNS, CDR2 SASEGT. The CDR3 length is 15 residues. CDR3 DNA, as far as it was read: TGTGCCAGCAGTGACTGGGGCGCGATCAACTATGGC. This translates into CASSDWGAINYG. The CDR3 in full is CASSDWGAINYGYTF.

As regards this clone: The CDR3 end is not reached by the read, which stops 3 residues before it; the germline J gene fills it in. V and J are TRBV18 and TRBJ1-5; D remains ambiguous. The CDR3 runs 16 residues. Germline CDR1 reads KGHSH; CDR2 reads LQKENI. The CDR3 bases that were read are TGTGCCAGCTCAGCGGGTTCGGACCCGCGGTCAGATCCC. Translation gives CASSAGSDPRSDP. The whole CDR3 protein reads CASSAGSDPRSDPQHF.

Regarding this clone: Coverage ceases 3 residues before the CDR3 finishes, and the germline J gene fills in the end. The rearrangement joins TRBV6-2 or TRBV6-3 to TRBJ2-3; 11 positions agree with TRBD2. V gave up 5 bases and J gave up 1 base; unmatched junction bases: 2. This CDR3 contains 15 residues. The germline gives CDR1 MNHEY, CDR2 SVGEGT. Incomplete CDR3 DNA: TGTGCCAGCAGTCCGGGACTAGCGGGCACAGATACG. Encoded protein: CASSPGLAGTDT. The full CDR3 sequence reads CASSPGLAGTDTQYF.

Worth noting for this clone: One end of the junction does not line up with germline, which may come from a read error. The CDR3 end falls 3 residues outside the read, so it is completed with the germline J gene. The chain carries TRBV4-2 and TRBJ1-2; TRBD1 agrees at 7 bases. Germline V CDR1 and CDR2: LGHNA, YNFKEQ. This CDR3 is built from 15 residues. The CDR3 loop is CASSQSNRGDYGYTF. CDR3 bases read: TGCGCCAGCAGCCAGAGTAACAGGGGCGACTATGGC.

Of note for this clone: With the read ending 3 residues before the CDR3 end, the germline J gene is used to fill in that end. The chain has TRBV7-9 and TRBJ2-7, with D unresolved. Germline V gene data show CDR1 as SEHNR and CDR2 as FQNEAQ (reference sequence). This CDR3 has 12 residues. Trimming removed 7 bases at V and 6 bases at J, with 13 bases between. The DNA read from the CDR3 is TGTGCCAGCACCGCAGAAGCGCTCGAG. It encodes CASTAEALE. The full CDR3 protein reads CASTAEALEQYF. Complete variable domain (other parts from reference TRBV7-9 and TRBJ2-7): DTGVSQNPRHKITKRGQNVTFRCDPISEHNRLYWYRQTLGQGPEFLTYFQNEAQLEKSRLLSDRFSAERPKGSFSTLEIQRTEQGDSAMYLCASTAEALEQYFGPGTRLTVT.

To note about this clone: The read stops 3 residues short of the end of the CDR3; the missing end is completed from the germline J gene. The J gene is TRBJ1-5, the V gene TRBV20-1, with 9 positions matching TRBD1. Germline CDR1 reads DFQATT; CDR2 reads SNEGSKA (reference sequence). This CDR3 has 18 amino acids. With V trimmed by 5 bases and J by 0 bases, 14 bases remained unmatched. CDR3 amino acids: CSAPRDRDRDYSNQPQHF. The sequenced part of the CDR3 DNA is TGCAGTGCTCCCCGGGACAGGGACAGAGATTATAGCAATCAGCCC.

To note about this clone: Read data end 3 residues before the CDR3 end; the end is taken from the germline J gene. The gene calls are TRBV7-2 and TRBJ2-1; TRBD2 might be the D (5 bases). CDR3 length: 14 amino acids. The germline V and J ends were trimmed by 3 bases and 7 bases, with 13 bases remaining between them. CDR1 and CDR2 (germline): SGHTA, FQGNSA. This CDR3 reads CASSFGLHANEQFF. The covered CDR3 bases are TGTGCCAGCAGCTTCGGACTCCACGCAAATGAG.

For this clone: The DNA ends 3 residues before the CDR3 does, and the rest of the CDR3 is filled in from the germline J gene. The J gene is TRBJ2-7, the V gene TRBV29-1; TRBD2 matches 7 bases. This CDR3 contains 11 residues. Per the germline V gene, CDR1 is SQVTM and CDR2 is ANQGSEA. Germline trimming cut 8 bases from V and 6 bases from J; bases unmatched to any gene: 7. The sequenced part of the CDR3 DNA is TGCAGCACGGGGCGCGGGGGCGAG. Protein sequence: CSTGRGGE. The CDR3 as a whole reads CSTGRGGEQYF.

Partial CDR3 DNA: TGTGCCAGTAAAAGAATCCCTAGCGGGGCGACGCTAAATACG. Its translation is CASKRIPSGATLNT. The CDR3 in full is CASKRIPSGATLNTQYF. V usage is TRBV6-2 or TRBV6-3 and J usage is TRBJ2-3; 9 bases map to TRBD2. The CDR3 end is not reached by the read, which stops 3 residues before it; the germline J gene fills it in. Germline loops: CDR1 MNHEY, CDR2 SVGEGT. CDR3 length equals 17 residues. The J segment lost 7 bases and the V segment lost 9 bases, leaving 20 bases of the junction unmatched.

As regards this clone: The CDR3 extends 3 residues past the end of the read, so its final part is completed from the germline J gene. The rearrangement links TRBV7-8 to TRBJ1-2; 9 bases agree with TRBD1. The CDR3 runs 14 residues. After removal of 4 bases from V and 5 bases from J, the junction contained 5 bases not matched to a gene. Germline V gene lookup returns CDR1 SGHVS and CDR2 FQNEAQ. The CDR3 DNA, read in part, is TGTGCCAGCAGCTCGGGGGGACAGGGTTATGGC. It encodes CASSSGGQGYG. The CDR3 in full is CASSSGGQGYGYTF.

In the case of this clone: The read comes to an end 3 residues before the CDR3 does, leaving the germline J gene to fill in the end. V is TRBV20-1 and J is TRBJ2-5, with D maybe TRBD2 (6 bases). Germline-derived CDR1 and CDR2 are DFQATT and SNEGSKA (reference sequence). The CDR3 has 12 amino acids. Deletions cut 5 bases from V and 5 bases from J, with 12 bases between. The part of the CDR3 DNA that was read is TGCAGTGCTGATGGGACTGCGGAGACC. It is translated as CSADGTAET. The whole CDR3 sequence is CSADGTAETQYF.

To note about this clone: The read terminates 3 residues ahead of where the CDR3 ends, so the germline J gene completes it. The chain joins TRBV18 to TRBJ1-2; D may be TRBD1 (5 bases). The CDR3 is made up of 15 amino acids. Germline CDR1 and CDR2: KGHSH and LQKENI. CDR3 DNA, as far as it was read: TGTGCCAGCTCCCTCTGGCAGGGCAGCATCGGTGAC. Encoded protein: CASSLWQGSIGD. The full CDR3 is CASSLWQGSIGDYTF.

For this clone: The CDR3 extends 3 residues past the end of the read, so its final part is completed from the germline J gene. The V gene is TRBV5-5, the J gene TRBJ1-1; D gene uncertain. The CDR3 length is 13 residues. The germline V gene encodes CDR1 SGHKS and CDR2 YYEKEE (reference sequence). CDR3 DNA (partial): TGTGCCAGCAGCTTGGGGGCAGTCCTAGAA. This gives the protein CASSLGAVLE. The entire CDR3 protein is CASSLGAVLEAFF.

Concerning this clone: Read data end 3 residues before the CDR3 end; the end is taken from the germline J gene. The rearrangement links TRBV30 to TRBJ2-2; possibly TRBD2 for D (5 bases). The CDR3 loop spans 14 amino acids. V shed 0 bases and J shed 7 bases, with 12 bases lying between them. Germline V CDR1 and CDR2: GTSNPN, SVGIG (reference sequence). The CDR3 spells CAWSVLLAVGELFF. The CDR3 bases that were read are TGTGCCTGGAGTGTACTTCTAGCAGTCGGGGAG. The complete variable domain, with remaining parts taken from reference TRBV30 and TRBJ2-2, reads SQTIHQWPATLVQPVGSPLSLECTVEGTSNPNLYWYRQAAGRGLQLLFYSVGIGQISSEVPQNLSASRPQDRQFILSSKKLLLSDSGFYLCAWSVLLAVGELFFGEGSRLTVL.

As for this clone: The sequence runs out 3 residues before the end of the CDR3; the remainder is reconstructed from the germline J gene. The chain links TRBV29-1 to TRBJ1-1; D might be TRBD1 (6 bases). The length of the CDR3 is 12 residues. CDR1 SQVTM and CDR2 ANQGSEA come from the germline V gene. V lost 8 bases to trimming and J lost 4 bases, with 14 bases between them. The CDR3 is CSLRGGSTEAFF. The sequenced CDR3 bases are TGCAGCCTCAGGGGCGGGAGCACTGAA. Full variable domain (missing parts from reference TRBV29-1 and TRBJ1-1): SAVISQKPSRDICQRGTSLTIQCQVDSQVTMMFWYRQQPGQSLTLIATANQGSEATYESGFVIDKFPISRPNLTFSTLTVSNMSPEDSSIYLCSLRGGSTEAFFGQGTRLTVV.

With regard to this clone: The read stops 3 residues short of the end of the CDR3; the missing end is completed from the germline J gene. The chain joins TRBV5-1 to TRBJ1-1; 12 bases are a match to TRBD1. The germline V gene has CDR1 SGHRS and CDR2 YFSETQ. After removal of 6 bases from V and 3 bases from J, the junction contained 3 bases not matched to a gene. The CDR3 length is 14 residues. The DNA read from the CDR3 is TGCGCCAGCAAGGGACAGGGGGCCGACACTGAA. Translation: CASKGQGADTE. The CDR3 as a whole reads CASKGQGADTEAFF.

On this clone: The read ends 3 residues early relative to the CDR3; the germline J gene fills the gap. The chain combines TRBV18 with TRBJ1-2; TRBD1 is a possible D gene (6 bases). Per the germline V gene, CDR1 is KGHSH and CDR2 is LQKENI. The CDR3 totals 13 residues. The CDR3 protein is CASDSGGARDYTF. CDR3 DNA, as far as it was read: TGTGCCAGCGACAGCGGGGGGGCTCGTGAC.